This entry is about one T cell receptor (beta chain). The data stem from a study of blood T cell repertoires in COVID-19. Overall study: Acute and convalescent COVID-19 samples came from the United States, Italy and Spain. The analysed material was cDNA or gDNA that came from T cells, B-cell-depleted T cells, or PBMCs.

Recruits, aged roughly 18 to 100 years, lived in around 24 US areas. Each participant's cohort was designated according to participant-reported clinical history. Assay used: immunoSEQ multiplex PCR; TCRdb lists only in-frame clones, some missing. This sample has around 54,000 clones, with roughly 80% found just once. Deletions cut 0 bases from V and 2 bases from J, with 8 bases between. The length of the CDR3 is 14 residues. Germline lookup yields CDR1 SGHRS and CDR2 YFSETQ. Sequencing was carried out using PBMCs or T cells enriched from blood (not recorded which). The V call is TRBV5-1, the J call TRBJ1-2; tentatively, D is TRBD1 (6 bases). This sequence was found in a woman aged 50 to 60 with acute COVID-19. Here the CDR3 DNA reads TGCGCCAGCAGCTTGGGAGGGACAAACTATGGCTACACCTTC. It yields the protein CASSLGGTNYGYTF.